These 14 T cell receptor beta chains came from one sample sequenced in a study of shared clonotypes between healthy human individuals. Data came from immunoSEQ multiplex PCR; TCRdb stores just in-frame clones and leaves some out. The data contain fewer than 850,000 clones, roughly 87% of them seen just once; the ten biggest clones take up approximately 35%. Source material: memory CD8+ T cells from PBMCs. Subset: CD45RO+ cells pooled with CCR7-negative TemRA cells. The receptors were gathered from a man between 18 and 29 years old in good health. Some clones in this sample may be carry-over from other donors' samples.

The rearrangement joins TRBV6-1 to TRBJ2-1; 8 bases align to TRBD1. V lost 4 bases and J lost 0; bases outside the gene matches: 5. From germline, CDR1 is MNHNS and CDR2 SASEGT. There are 16 residues in the CDR3. This chain's CDR3 is CASSGQGFASYNEQFF. Written as DNA, the CDR3 is TGTGCCAGCAGTGGACAGGGGTTTGCCTCCTACAATGAGCAGTTCTTC.

The V call is TRBV5-1, the J call TRBJ2-1; D ambiguous. CDR3 length: 15 residues. Germline-derived CDR1 and CDR2 are SGHRS and YFSETQ. Trimming stripped 0 bases from V and 0 bases from J, with 7 bases between. CDR3 sequence reads: CASSLEWDSYNEQFF. The CDR3 DNA reads TGCGCCAGCAGCTTGGAATGGGACTCCTACAATGAGCAGTTCTTC.

The chain joins TRBV7-9 to TRBJ2-7; D is possibly TRBD1 (6 bases). The length of the CDR3 is 15 residues. Germline V gene data show CDR1 as SEHNR and CDR2 as FQNEAQ (reference sequence). V dropped 5 bases and J dropped 6 bases, with 20 bases sitting between them. The CDR3 DNA is TGTGCCAGCAGCGCAAGGACAGTCGGGTATGCCGAGCAGTACTTC. Translating it yields CASSARTVGYAEQYF.

This sequence joins TRBV7-3 and TRBJ2-5; 7 bases agree with TRBD1. V dropped 4 bases and J dropped 2; count of bases not matched to a gene: 7. The CDR3 totals 15 residues. Germline loops: CDR1 SGHTA, CDR2 FQGTGA. CDR3 nucleotides: TGTGCCAGCAGCTCCCGACAGGGTTGTCAAGAGACCCAGTACTTC. This translates into CASSSRQGCQETQYF.

The chain is built from TRBV6-5 and TRBJ2-7; TRBD2 is a possible D gene (6 bases). The CDR3 length is 14 residues. V lost 5 bases to trimming and J lost 4 bases, with 15 bases between them. Germline CDR1 is MNHEY and CDR2 is SVGAGI. CDR3 sequence: CASSPGLRTYEQYF. The CDR3, as DNA: TGTGCCAGCAGTCCGGGACTCAGGACATACGAGCAGTACTTC.

This chain links TRBV19 with TRBJ2-5, with D possibly called TRBD1 or TRBD2 (5 bases each). Trimming took 1 base from V and 5 from J, leaving 11 bases between them. CDR3 length equals 14 residues. Germline CDR1 reads LNHDA; CDR2 reads SQIVND (reference sequence). The CDR3 DNA follows: TGTGCCAGTAGTATAGGGGGGACCGCGGAGACCCAGTACTTC. It translates to CASSIGGTAETQYF.

The gene calls are TRBV7-9 and TRBJ1-2; D might be TRBD1 (6 bases). The CDR3 extends over 14 amino acids. Germline values: CDR1 SEHNR, CDR2 FQNEAQ (reference sequence). Trimming shortened V by 3 bases and J by 0 bases, and 8 bases separated the two germline ends. The CDR3 loop is CASSLDSSNYGYTF. The CDR3 DNA sequence: TGTGCCAGCAGCTTGGACAGCTCTAACTATGGCTACACCTTC.

This rearrangement joins TRBV7-9 to TRBJ1-5; D is possibly TRBD1 (6 bases). V lost 5 bases, J lost 4 bases, and 12 bases lay in between. The CDR3 spans 14 residues. The germline gives CDR1 SEHNR, CDR2 FQNEAQ (reference sequence). The CDR3 is CASSLQGSNQPQHF. For the CDR3, the DNA is TGTGCCAGCAGCCTACAGGGTTCGAATCAGCCCCAGCATTTT. Filled out from reference TRBV7-9 and TRBJ1-5, the complete variable domain reads DTGVSQNPRHKITKRGQNVTFRCDPISEHNRLYWYRQTLGQGPEFLTYFQNEAQLEKSRLLSDRFSAERPKGSFSTLEIQRTEQGDSAMYLCASSLQGSNQPQHFGDGTRLSIL.

As for this clone: A much larger clone lies one base from this, so it may be a read error. The chain employs TRBV6-1 and TRBJ2-2, with 10 positions matching TRBD2. The J segment lost 6 bases and the V segment lost 4 bases, leaving 5 bases of the junction unmatched. The CDR3 runs to 15 residues. Germline V CDR1 and CDR2: MNHNS, SASEGT. The CDR3 DNA is TGTGCCAGCAGTGCCCTAGCGGGGGACCCCGGGGAGCTGTTTTTT. Its translation is CASSALAGDPGELFF.

In this sample, this clone turned up once. The junction departs from the called germline gene at one end, perhaps through a read error. This rearrangement joins TRBV19 to TRBJ2-1; 11 bases line up with TRBD2. Germline values: CDR1 LNHDA, CDR2 SQIVND (reference sequence). The CDR3 length is 19 residues. The CDR3 loop reads CASSQTGLAEGGSYNKQFF. CDR3 sequence (DNA): TGTGCCAGTAGCCAAACGGGACTAGCGGAGGGGGGTTCCTACAATAAGCAGTTCTTC.

The genes are TRBV11-2 and TRBJ2-5; no definite D call. CDR1 SGHAT and CDR2 FQNNGV come from the germline V gene. The CDR3 is 17 residues long. The germline V and J ends were trimmed by 0 bases and 1 base, with 15 bases remaining between them. CDR3 protein: CASSLDFRSVVQETQYF. As DNA, the CDR3 is TGTGCCAGCAGCTTAGACTTCCGATCGGTAGTCCAAGAGACCCAGTACTTC.

The CDR3 spells CAWRIKGRATEAFF. The CDR3 DNA reads as TGTGCCTGGAGGATAAAGGGGAGGGCGACTGAAGCTTTCTTT. The chain links TRBV30 to TRBJ1-1, with TRBD1 as a possible D gene (5 bases). The CDR3 runs to 14 residues. Germline CDR1 GTSNPN, CDR2 SVGIG (reference sequence). V was pared by 3 bases and J by 5 bases, with 16 bases between.

This clone was found once. J is TRBJ2-7 and V is TRBV30; 8 nucleotides agree with TRBD2. The germline V gene has CDR1 GTSNPN and CDR2 SVGIG (reference sequence). V shed 3 bases, J shed 0 bases, and the junction held 13 bases outside the gene matches. This CDR3 has 17 residues. CDR3 DNA sequence: TGTGCCTGGAGCCTCCTCGTGGTAGCGGGATTCTCCTACGAGCAGTACTTC. It yields the protein CAWSLLVVAGFSYEQYF.

The V gene is TRBV19, the J gene TRBJ2-7; D tentatively reads TRBD1 or TRBD2 (5 bases each). V dropped 9 bases and J dropped 3 bases, with 18 bases sitting between them. The CDR3 spans 14 residues. Germline values: CDR1 LNHDA, CDR2 SQIVND (reference sequence). The CDR3 DNA reads as TGTGCCAGCCCTGGGGGAGTCTCATTCTACGAGCAGTACTTC. It is translated as CASPGGVSFYEQYF. The full variable domain, completed using reference TRBV19 and TRBJ2-7, is DGGITQSPKYLFRKEGQNVTLSCEQNLNHDAMYWYRQDPGQGLRLIYYSQIVNDFQKGDIAEGYSVSREKKESFPLTVTSAQKNPTAFYLCASPGGVSFYEQYFGPGTRLTVT.